The source of this T cell receptor beta chain is a study of T-cell reconstitution after alpha-beta-depleted transplantation in children. Overall study findings and caveats: By one year post-transplant, T-cell counts and diversity largely arose from T cells that were newly produced. After transplant, at about two months, alpha-beta T cells were reportedly derived from several hundred expanded graft clones.

Turning to this clonotype: What it recognizes is unknown.

Unique molecular identifiers were used in preparing the TCRbeta library. Each CDR3 protein is one row after TCRdb ran MiXCR on the PCR reads. The table records about 250,000 distinct CDR3 sequences, roughly a quarter of them present only once. Germline assignment: CDR1 DFQATT and CDR2 SNEGSKA (reference sequence). Trimming took 4 bases from V and 5 from J, leaving 18 bases between them. This CDR3 has 14 residues. The sample consisted of PBMCs, mostly from graft donor cells, taken 360 days after TCRalphabeta/CD19-depleted stem cell transplant. This chain links TRBV20-1 with TRBJ2-7; D not resolved. This receptor was obtained from a female patient aged 2-9 years who had a stem cell transplant for congenital amegakaryocytic thrombocytopenia, so the T cells may come from the graft donor. CDR3 nucleotides: TGCAGTGCTACCCTCATCCCCAGGTACGACGAGCAGTACTTC. Translating it yields CSATLIPRYDEQYF.